The 7 T cell receptor beta chains reported below all come from one sample, sequenced in a study of CD8 T cells in ankylosing spondylitis. One entry per CDR3 protein, called by TCRdb with MiXCR from the 5' RACE reads. Here the sample spans under 200,000 distinct CDR3 sequences, 13% being singletons. The specimen sequenced was blood, either unsorted or a sorted T cell fraction (not recorded which). Every receptor here comes from a female donor with ankylosing spondylitis or in good health (not recorded which).

The rearrangement joins TRBV7-3 to TRBJ2-1, with TRBD2 identical over 9 bases. Germline V gene sequence: CDR1 SGHTA, CDR2 FQGTGA. The CDR3 is made up of 17 amino acids. The J segment lost 8 bases and the V segment lost 2 bases, leaving 13 bases of the junction unmatched. The CDR3 region has the DNA TGTGCCAGCAGCTTAGGGGATGGGGCGGGAGGGCGGTATGAGCAGTTCTTC. It encodes CASSLGDGAGGRYEQFF.

This clonotype was counted only a few times. The gene calls are TRBV6-2 or TRBV6-3 and TRBJ1-4; D is undetermined. The CDR3 contains 16 residues. V was clipped by 6 bases and J by 2 bases, with 16 bases between them. The germline V gene has CDR1 MNHEY and CDR2 SVGEGT. The chain's CDR3 is CASSTPVRRTNEKLFF. The CDR3, as DNA: TGTGCCAGCAGCACTCCCGTCCGGAGGACTAATGAAAAACTGTTTTTT.

This chain joins TRBV28 and TRBJ2-5; 8 bases fit TRBD2. CDR1 and CDR2 from the germline V gene are MDHEN and SYDVKM. The CDR3 length is 15 residues. Unmatched junction bases numbered 10, after V lost 8 bases and J lost 2 bases. The CDR3 protein is CASSRAGAGQETQYF. CDR3 bases: TGTGCCAGCTCAAGAGCGGGAGCGGGGCAAGAGACCCAGTACTTC. Complete variable domain (other parts from reference TRBV28 and TRBJ2-5): DVKVTQSSRYLVKRTGEKVFLECVQDMDHENMFWYRQDPGLGLRLIYFSYDVKMKEKGDIPEGYSVSREKKERFSLILESASTNQTSMYLCASSRAGAGQETQYFGPGTRLLVL.

This clonotype was counted ten times or more. This sequence joins TRBV6-1 and TRBJ1-5; 11 bases fit TRBD1. The germline gives CDR1 MNHNS, CDR2 SASEGT. V was pared by 7 bases and J by 7 bases, with 6 bases of the junction left unmatched. The CDR3 spans 14 residues. CDR3 in DNA: TGTGCCAGCAATACCGGGACAGGGGGACAGCCCCAGCATTTT. Protein sequence: CASNTGTGGQPQHF.

Many counts were recorded for this clonotype. The V call is TRBV20-1, the J call TRBJ2-1; D is uncertain. Per the germline V gene, CDR1 is DFQATT and CDR2 is SNEGSKA (reference sequence). Trimming took off 0 bases at V and 4 bases at J, with 7 bases between the two ends. The CDR3 is made up of 13 amino acids. The CDR3 loop reads CSARELGYNEQFF. The DNA of the CDR3 is TGCAGTGCTAGAGAACTGGGTTACAATGAGCAGTTCTTC.

The sample holds many counts of this clonotype. The rearrangement uses TRBV20-1 and TRBJ2-5, with 11 bases fitting TRBD2. V lost 6 bases, J lost 7 bases, and 7 bases stayed unmatched. Per the germline V gene, CDR1 is DFQATT and CDR2 is SNEGSKA (reference sequence). This CDR3 contains 13 residues. The CDR3 reads CSARGLAVATQYF. CDR3 DNA sequence: TGCAGTGCGAGGGGACTAGCGGTCGCGACCCAGTACTTC.

This clonotype has a count of ten or more. The rearrangement links TRBV20-1 to TRBJ2-3; D may be TRBD2 (5 bases). Germline V gene sequence: CDR1 DFQATT, CDR2 SNEGSKA (reference sequence). V was cut by 6 bases and J by 2 bases, with 15 bases left in between. This CDR3 is 14 amino acids long. In nucleotides, the CDR3 is TGCAGTGCCCCCCTAAGCGGCCCCACAGATACGCAGTATTTT. Its translation is CSAPLSGPTDTQYF.